Below are 7 T cell receptor beta chains sequenced from a single sample in a study of cytotoxic CD8 clonotypes in ibrutinib-treated CLL. Produced via immunoSEQ multiplex PCR; TCRdb's table is partial and in-frame only. The table has about 150,000 clones, 75% to 85% seen once. The sample consisted of PBMCs, taken after 12 months of ibrutinib treatment. These receptors came from a human donor with chronic lymphocytic leukemia.

The V call is TRBV7-2, the J call TRBJ1-5, with TRBD1 matching 8 bases. V was clipped by 5 bases and J by 7 bases; unmatched bases: 7. The CDR3 length is 14 residues. Germline loops: CDR1 SGHTA, CDR2 FQGNSA. The CDR3 reads CASSPGQDWQPQHF. DNA of the CDR3: TGTGCCAGCAGCCCGGGACAGGATTGGCAGCCCCAGCATTTT.

The rearrangement uses TRBV5-6 and TRBJ2-1, with 12 positions matching TRBD2. There are 18 residues in the CDR3. Germline CDR1 is SGHDT and CDR2 is YYEEEE. With 3 bases clipped from V and 2 bases from J, the junction kept 9 bases outside the gene matches. CDR3 nucleotide sequence: TGTGCCAGCAGCTCGATACTAGCGGGAGGCAACCCCTACAATGAGCAGTTCTTC. Amino acids: CASSSILAGGNPYNEQFF.

The chain recombines TRBV29-1 with TRBJ2-4, with TRBD1 as a possible D gene (5 bases). Trimming removed 4 bases from V and 9 bases from J, with 16 bases in between. The germline CDR1 and CDR2 sequences are SQVTM and ANQGSEA. There are 13 residues in the CDR3. The CDR3 region is CSVGEGAPGIQYF. The CDR3 nucleotides read TGCAGCGTTGGAGAAGGGGCCCCAGGCATTCAGTACTTC.

The chain links TRBV25-1 to TRBJ1-1; D perhaps matches TRBD1 (5 bases). With 7 bases removed from V and 2 bases from J, the gap between germline ends came to 11 bases. CDR1 and CDR2 from the germline V gene are MGHDK and SYGVNS. There are 13 residues in the CDR3. The CDR3 DNA is TGTGCCAGCAACCGGGACGGAAACACTGAAGCTTTCTTT. Its translation is CASNRDGNTEAFF.

This chain uses TRBV18 with TRBJ2-1; D is unresolved. Germline V gives CDR1 KGHSH, CDR2 LQKENI. V lost 0 bases, J lost 0 bases, and 12 bases lay in between. The CDR3 runs 17 residues. This CDR3 reads CASSPPTGSSSYNEQFF. Written as DNA, the CDR3 is TGTGCCAGCTCACCACCTACCGGGTCCAGCTCCTACAATGAGCAGTTCTTC. The whole variable domain, remainder taken from reference TRBV18 and TRBJ2-1, is NAGVMQNPRHLVRRRGQEARLRCSPMKGHSHVYWYRQLPEEGLKFMVYLQKENIIDESGMPKERFSAEFPKEGPSILRIQQVVRGDSAAYFCASSPPTGSSSYNEQFFGPGTRLTVL.

This chain joins TRBV2 and TRBJ2-1, with D unclear. V was pared by 1 base and J by 0 bases, with 10 bases between. Germline V gene lookup returns CDR1 SNHLY and CDR2 FYNNEI. The CDR3 runs to 16 residues. The CDR3 region is CASSEVVAASYNEQFF. The CDR3 nucleotides read TGTGCCAGCAGTGAAGTGGTGGCTGCCTCCTACAATGAGCAGTTCTTC.

The V call is TRBV10-2, the J call TRBJ2-7; 7 nucleotides align to TRBD2. Germline lookup yields CDR1 WSHSY and CDR2 SAAADI. CDR3 length: 15 amino acids. The junction had 4 bases not matched to a gene; V was cut back by 0 bases and J by 2 bases. The CDR3 region is CASSESASGPYEQYF. In DNA form, the CDR3 reads TGCGCCAGCAGTGAGTCAGCTAGCGGTCCCTACGAGCAGTACTTC.